This TCR beta chain was found in a study of cytomegalovirus exposure and HLA in healthy donors. The study's findings and limits: Reportedly, cytomegalovirus status was diagnosed with high sensitivity and specificity. TCR beta V- and J-gene trimming, according to a later analysis, was linked to a missense DCLRE1C variant.

60 Vbeta and 13 Jbeta primers were used in PCR. Clones were sequenced by immunoSEQ multiplex PCR, and TCRdb holds only the in-frame ones, with some missing. The sample's table shows more than 95,000 clones. Notes on this clone: Its specificity is unknown.

The sequence came from a man in his forties in good health and CMV-seronegative. What was sequenced was PBMCs.

CDR3: CASSRASGGWDEQFF. CDR3 coding DNA: TGTGCCAGCAGCAGGGCTAGCGGGGGTTGGGATGAGCAGTTCTTC. V usage is TRBV6-5 and J usage is TRBJ2-1; TRBD2 agrees at 10 bases. This CDR3 spans 15 amino acids. CDR1 MNHEY and CDR2 SVGAGI come from the germline V gene. V shed 6 bases, J shed 8 bases, and the junction held 10 bases outside the gene matches.